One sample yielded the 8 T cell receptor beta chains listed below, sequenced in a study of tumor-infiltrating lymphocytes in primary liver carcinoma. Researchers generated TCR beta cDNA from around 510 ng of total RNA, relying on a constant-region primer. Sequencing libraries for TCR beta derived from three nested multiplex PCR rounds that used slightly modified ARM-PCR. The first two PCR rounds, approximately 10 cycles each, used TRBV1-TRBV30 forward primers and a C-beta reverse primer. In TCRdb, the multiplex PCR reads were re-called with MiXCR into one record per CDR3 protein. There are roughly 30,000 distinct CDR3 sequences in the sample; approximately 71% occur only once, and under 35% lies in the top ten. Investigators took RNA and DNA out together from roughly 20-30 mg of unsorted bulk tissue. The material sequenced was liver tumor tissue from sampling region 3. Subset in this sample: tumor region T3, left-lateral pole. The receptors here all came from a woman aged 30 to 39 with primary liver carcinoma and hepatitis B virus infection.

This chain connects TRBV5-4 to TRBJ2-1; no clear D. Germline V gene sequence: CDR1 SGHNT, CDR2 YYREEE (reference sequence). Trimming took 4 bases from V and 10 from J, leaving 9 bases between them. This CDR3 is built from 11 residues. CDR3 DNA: TGTGCCAGCAGCCGGCTTGAGGAGCAGTTCTTC. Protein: CASSRLEEQFF.

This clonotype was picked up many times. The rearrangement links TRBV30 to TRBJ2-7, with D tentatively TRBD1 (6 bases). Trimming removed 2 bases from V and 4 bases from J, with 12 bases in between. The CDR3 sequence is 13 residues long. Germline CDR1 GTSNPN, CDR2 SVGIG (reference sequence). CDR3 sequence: CAWSTGNNYEQYF. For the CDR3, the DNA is TGTGCCTGGAGTACAGGGAATAATTACGAGCAGTACTTC.

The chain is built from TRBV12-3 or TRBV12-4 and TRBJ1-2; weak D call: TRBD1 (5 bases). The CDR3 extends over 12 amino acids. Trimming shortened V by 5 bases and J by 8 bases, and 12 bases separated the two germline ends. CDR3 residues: CASSRGRLGYTF. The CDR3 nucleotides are TGTGCCAGCAGTCGGGGCAGGCTAGGCTACACCTTC.

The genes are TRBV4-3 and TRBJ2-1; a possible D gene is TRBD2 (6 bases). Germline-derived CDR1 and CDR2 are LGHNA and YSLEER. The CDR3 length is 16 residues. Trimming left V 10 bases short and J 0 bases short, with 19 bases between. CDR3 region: CATSHDAGSSYNEQFF. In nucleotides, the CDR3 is TGCGCCACTAGCCACGATGCGGGAAGCTCCTACAATGAGCAGTTCTTC.

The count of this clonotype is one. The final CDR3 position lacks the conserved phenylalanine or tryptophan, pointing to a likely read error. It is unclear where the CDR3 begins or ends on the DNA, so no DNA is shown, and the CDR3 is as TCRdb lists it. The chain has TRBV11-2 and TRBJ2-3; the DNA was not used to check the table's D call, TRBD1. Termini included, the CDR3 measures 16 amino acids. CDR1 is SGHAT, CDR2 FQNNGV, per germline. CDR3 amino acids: CASSLAGQAITDTHYL.

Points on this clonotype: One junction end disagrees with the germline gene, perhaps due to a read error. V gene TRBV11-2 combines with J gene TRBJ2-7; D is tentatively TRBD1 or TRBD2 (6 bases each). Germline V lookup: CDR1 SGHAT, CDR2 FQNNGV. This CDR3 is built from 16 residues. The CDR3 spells CANSLASGAGGYEHYF. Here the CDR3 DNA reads TGTGCGAACAGCTTAGCGTCGGGGGCAGGAGGCTACGAGCACTACTTC.

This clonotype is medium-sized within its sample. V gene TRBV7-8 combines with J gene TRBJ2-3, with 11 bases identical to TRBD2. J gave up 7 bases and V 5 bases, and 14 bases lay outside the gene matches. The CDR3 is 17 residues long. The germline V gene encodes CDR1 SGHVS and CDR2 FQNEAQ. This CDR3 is CASSATTSGSRKNTQYF. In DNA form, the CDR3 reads TGTGCCAGCAGCGCCACCACTAGCGGGAGTAGAAAAAATACGCAGTATTTT.

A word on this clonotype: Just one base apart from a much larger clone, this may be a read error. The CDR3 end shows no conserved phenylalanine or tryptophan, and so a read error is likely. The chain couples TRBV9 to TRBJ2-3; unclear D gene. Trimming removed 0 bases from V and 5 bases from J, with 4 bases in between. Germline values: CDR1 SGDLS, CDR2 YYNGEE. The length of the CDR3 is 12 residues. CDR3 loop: CASSVGEDTQYS. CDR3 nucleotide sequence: TGTGCCAGCAGCGTAGGGGAAGATACGCAGTATTCT.